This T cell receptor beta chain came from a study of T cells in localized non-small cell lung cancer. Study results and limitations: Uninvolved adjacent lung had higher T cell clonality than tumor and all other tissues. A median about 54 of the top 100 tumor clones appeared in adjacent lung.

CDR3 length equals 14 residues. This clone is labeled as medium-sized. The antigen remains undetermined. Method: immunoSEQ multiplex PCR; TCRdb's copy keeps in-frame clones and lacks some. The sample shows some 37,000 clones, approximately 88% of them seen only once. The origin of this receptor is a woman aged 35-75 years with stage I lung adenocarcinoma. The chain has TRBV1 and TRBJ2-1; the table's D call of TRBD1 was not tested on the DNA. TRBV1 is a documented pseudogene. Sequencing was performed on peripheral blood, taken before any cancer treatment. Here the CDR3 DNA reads TGCACCAGCAGCCACCTCACAGGTAATCGAGAGCAGTTCTTC. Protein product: CTSSHLTGNREQFF.